This T cell receptor beta chain was captured in a study of cytomegalovirus exposure and HLA in healthy donors. Study-level points and caveats: Association of a missense DCLRE1C variant with TCR beta V- and J-gene trimming was reported in a later analysis. Cytomegalovirus-associated status was assigned to approximately 160 TCR beta chains. HLA alleles showed associations with some 15,000 TCR beta sequences in a later analysis, at a 0.05 false discovery rate.

With 60 Vbeta and 13 Jbeta primers, the PCR was carried out. The assay was immunoSEQ multiplex PCR, and TCRdb's table has in-frame clones only and misses some. This repertoire includes around 65,000 clones. A note on this clone: The target antigen is unknown. Within the sample, other DNA sequences also encode this same CDR3.

The source of this sequence is a boy younger than 18 in good health and CMV-seronegative. The sample was PBMCs.

This CDR3 is CASSSSTDTQYF. In DNA form, the CDR3 reads TGTGCCAGCAGCTCTAGCACAGATACGCAGTATTTT. The chain links TRBV7-2 to TRBJ2-3, with D unresolved. Germline CDR1 SGHTA, CDR2 FQGNSA. The CDR3 totals 12 residues. The V end was cut by 4 bases, the J end by 0 bases, with 2 bases between.